This entry describes one T cell receptor (beta chain). Sequencing targeted TCR beta in blood CD8+ and CD4+ T cells. The data originate from a study of CD8 T cells in Susac syndrome. Overall study: Clinical remission applied to roughly eight sequenced Susac syndrome patients, and about 6 had active disease. When blood was drawn, the patients with Susac syndrome were therapy-naive, on corticosteroids, or on intravenous immunoglobulin alone.

V was shortened by 1 base and J by 3 bases, with 9 bases between the two germline ends. Germline V CDR1 and CDR2: DFQATT, SNEGSKA (reference sequence). This CDR3 has 14 residues. With random hexamers, reverse transcription was performed on 0.5 to 1 ug of RNA. MiXCR, applied by TCRdb to the immunoSEQ multiplex PCR reads, yields one record per CDR3 protein. Among 210,000 or so distinct CDR3 sequences listed, 94% were seen once. The chain links TRBV20-1 to TRBJ2-2; TRBD1 might be the D (5 bases). The sequencing sample was made of CD4+ T cells from PBMCs. This clonotype originated in a human donor with Susac syndrome. The DNA of the CDR3 is TGCAGTGCTAGAGGGGGCGCCGACACCGGGGAGCTGTTTTTT. As protein: CSARGGADTGELFF.